The clone carrying this T cell receptor (beta chain) has more than one count but fewer than ten. As yet, its antigen is unknown. The data were taken from a study of vaccination and CD4 T cells after COVID-19. About the study: Nine or ten convalescent cases were mild and one was severe, and all had been SARS-CoV-2 positive by nasal swab PCR. General study findings and limits: It was observed that, in convalescent patients, a median roughly 85% of reactive clones arose only post-vaccination.

Germline V gene sequence: CDR1 SGHAT, CDR2 FQNNGV. Trimming cost V 1 base and J 5 bases, with 11 bases left between them. CDR3 length: 14 residues. Treatment: roughly 10-day PBMC culture with coronavirus spike peptide pools or control peptides (ViraFEST assay). CD4+ T cells that had been cultured provided DNA sequenced with the Oncomine TCR Beta short-read assay. Someone extracted genomic DNA from cultured CD4+ T cells. TCRdb reprocessed the PCR reads with MiXCR, giving one entry per CDR3 protein. The table has about 15,000 distinct CDR3 sequences, roughly two fifths seen once; the top ten hold 4.5% to 7%.

V is TRBV11-2 and J is TRBJ1-1; perhaps TRBD1 as D (6 bases). The material sequenced was CD4+ T cells from blood, cultured in vitro, taken before SARS-CoV-2 vaccination. The receptor's source is a human donor who had recovered from COVID-19. DNA of the CDR3: TGTGCCAGCAGCTTAGTTTTAGGGGGGACTGAAGCTTTCTTT. The encoded protein is CASSLVLGGTEAFF.